The following is a TCR beta chain sequence with its context. Which antigen it targets is not known. Base qualities are missing; no much larger clone stands one base away. Sequences MDHEN (CDR1) and SYDVKM (CDR2) are obtained from the germline V gene. The cysteine opens and the phenylalanine closes a CDR3 of 12 amino acids. The entry retains the CDR3 DNA only, 36 bases that are in frame from base 1. Trimming costs V 2 bases and J 3 bases, and their ends lie 5 bases apart. The data derive from a study of shared clonotypes between healthy human individuals (dated by TCRdb to between 2020 and 2021). For the wider study: Three men and a couple of women, aged 18 to 49 years, made up the cohort. For each donor, CD4 naive and CD4 memory were each run on three plates, CD8 naive on two plates, and CD8 memory on one plate. The study deeply sequenced blood TCR repertoires of five healthy adults to estimate repertoire size and the extent of clonotype sharing between individuals. Different laboratories and diverse techniques were used to prepare libraries and sequence TCR repertoires, to increase sequencing depth and limit assay-specific biases. Leukapheresis yielded between about 0.9 and 10 billion PBMCs per donor.

Using the deep immunoSEQ assay, multiplex PCR amplified TCR CDR3 regions from genomic DNA. Genomic DNA extracted from each cell subset was distributed evenly over all wells of several immunoSEQ 96-well plates, and each plate served as one replicate. For sorted subsets, about 200 ng genomic DNA, equal to 30,000 or so T cell genomes, was loaded into each replicate PCR. The purified libraries were quantified using a Qubit 3.0 fluorometer, sized with a Bioanalyzer 2100, and then quantified again using the KAPA Library Quantification kit. Every immunoSEQ 96-well plate was sequenced on a separate single-read 150-cycle Illumina NextSeq 550 flow cell. Regarding the original processing steps: Because the immunoSEQ output included only junctional sequences and no quality scores, the filtering could not be the same as the filtering used for full-length reads. Sequences were annotated with PyIR, a Python wrapper for IgBLAST v1.9, and V/J genes and CDR3 were assigned using IMGT germline references. Any read was removed if the V/J assignment was weak (E-value above 1e-6), the CDR3 was missing, or the read contained stop codons, out-of-frame junctions, or ambiguous translated residues. V3J clonotypes were defined as sequences sharing an identical inferred V gene, J gene, and CDR3 amino acid sequence. Percentage overlap between repertoires was computed as shared unique clonotypes divided by the size of the smaller repertoire. Repertoire richness was assessed with RTK rarefaction, the Chao1 estimator, and Recon v2.1 estimates of unobserved clonotypes. OLGA was used to compute generation probabilities for all TCRbeta clonotypes that the gDNA method yielded from a few donors. Not all clones reach the TCRdb copy of this immuneACCESS table, which keeps in-frame sequences only. Checked studies attribute under half of the gap to unresolved V genes and leave the rest unexplained. V and J calls and clone size come straight from that table; D and trimming were deduced from the DNA. This sample lists around 1,900,000 clones; 85% to 95% were detected once. The ten top clones hold less than 2% of the sample.

For the CD8 naive samples, CD45RO-negative cells were positively selected for CCR7, yielding a CD45RA+CCR7+ population from which TemRA cells were excluded. The donors were healthy, HIV-negative adults with no recently reported acute infections or vaccinations. Every donor was a Caucasian adult living in Nashville, Tennessee, USA. Blood was obtained by leukapheresis, after which PBMCs were separated by Ficoll-Histopaque density gradient centrifugation and cryopreserved in liquid nitrogen vapor phase. Analytical flow cytometry was used to check the purity and quantity of every magnetically sorted T cell population. Genomic DNA was isolated from every sorted fraction and measured by UV absorbance on a Nanodrop 2000c. Overall study results and their limits: About 5% of naive CD4, 3.5% of naive CD8, 2% to 2.5% of memory CD4, and 0.4% of memory CD8 clonotypes were shared across several donors. Based on pairwise subsampling, the degree of clonotype sharing among donors was expected to be affected by sequencing depth. Sampling was limited to blood, and TCR repertoires in tissue likely differ from TCR repertoires in blood. The small number of donors limited the genetic and exposure-history diversity represented. Incomplete sequencing was indicated by rarefaction of sorted-subset datasets, despite the large sequencing depth. Compared with non-shared clonotypes, the clonotypes found in all four sorted-subset donors had higher generation probabilities. Naive subsets generally had larger estimated clonotype richness than memory subsets.

This clonotype originated in a man aged 18 to 30 in good health. Some clones in this sample may be carry-over from other donors' samples. This chain is built from TRBV28 and TRBJ2-7, with the D segment identity uncertain. Sequenced: naive CD8+ T cells from PBMCs. The cell subset or site label here, explained by the study, means: CD45RA+CCR7+. The DNA sequence is given as TGTGCCAGCAGTTTAAATTACTACGAGCAGTACTTC. It is translated as CASSLNYYEQYF.